The 23 T cell receptor beta chains listed next were all sequenced from one sample in a study of T cell responses to AZD1222 COVID-19 vaccine (dated by TCRdb to the early 2020s). Libraries came from the immunoSEQ multiplex PCR assay. As stored in TCRdb, this immuneACCESS dataset retains in-frame rearrangements with V and J assigned. A fraction of the clones does not appear; measured against another copy, unresolved V genes explain less than half of the discrepancy, and the remainder lacks a known reason. The sample includes some 120,000 clones, with 80% to 90% observed a single time. About 8.5% of the sample is held by the ten biggest clonotypes. The sample's time point label, decoded: baseline before first vaccination. Sample: peripheral blood, taken on day 0 of AZD1222 vaccination. The receptor set was obtained from an adult in good health.

This clone has only a few counts. This chain joins TRBV12-3 or TRBV12-4 and TRBJ1-4; the match to TRBD1 covers 8 bases. This CDR3 region has 13 residues. V trimming: 6 bases; J trimming: 5 bases; junction bases outside the gene matches: 2. The CDR3 DNA is TGTGCCAGCAGGGGGACAGGCAATGAAAAACTGTTTTTT. It is translated as CASRGTGNEKLFF.

This rearrangement joins TRBV6-1 to TRBJ2-1; 9 bases map to TRBD1. The J segment lost 6 bases and the V segment lost 3 bases, leaving 12 bases of the junction unmatched. This CDR3 is 17 amino acids long. Germline lookup yields CDR1 MNHNS and CDR2 SASEGT. The CDR3 is CASSDPSQGALGNEQFF. The CDR3 DNA reads TGTGCCAGCAGTGACCCCTCACAGGGGGCGTTGGGCAATGAGCAGTTCTTC.

The chain has TRBV28 and TRBJ2-7; 10 nucleotides align to TRBD1. V was clipped by 7 bases and J by 2 bases; unmatched bases: 2. The CDR3 contains 13 residues. Germline CDR1 reads MDHEN; CDR2 reads SYDVKM. CDR3 loop: CASMDRGTYEQYF. CDR3 coding DNA: TGTGCCAGCATGGACAGGGGGACCTACGAGCAGTACTTC. The full variable domain, with the rest looked up from reference TRBV28 and TRBJ2-7, is DVKVTQSSRYLVKRTGEKVFLECVQDMDHENMFWYRQDPGLGLRLIYFSYDVKMKEKGDIPEGYSVSREKKERFSLILESASTNQTSMYLCASMDRGTYEQYFGPGTRLTVT.

This clone occurred a few times. The gene calls are TRBV19 and TRBJ1-2; maybe TRBD1 (5 bases). Trimming cost V 7 bases and J 1 base, with 13 bases left between them. Germline V CDR1 and CDR2: LNHDA, SQIVND (reference sequence). The length of the CDR3 is 14 residues. CDR3 nucleotide sequence: TGTGCCAGTAATCCCATCGGGGGTAACTATGGCTACACCTTC. It encodes CASNPIGGNYGYTF.

This clone was observed once. The V gene is TRBV28, the J gene TRBJ1-4, with a tentative D call TRBD1 (5 bases). This CDR3 contains 14 residues. The V gene's germline CDR1 is MDHEN and CDR2 SYDVKM. V was clipped by 6 bases and J by 0 bases, with 8 bases between them. The CDR3 region has the DNA TGTGCCAGCAGAGACAGTGCAACTAATGAAAAACTGTTTTTT. Translating gives CASRDSATNEKLFF.

The CDR3 DNA sequence: TGTGCCAGTAAAGCGGGAGCGAGGACCGGGGAGCTGTTTTTT. Translation: CASKAGARTGELFF. The chain is built from TRBV7-2 and TRBJ2-2; 8 bases fit TRBD2. J was trimmed by 5 bases and V by 9 bases; bases with no gene match: 8. CDR1 is SGHTA, CDR2 FQGNSA, per germline. This CDR3 has 14 residues.

This chain uses TRBV7-2 with TRBJ2-4, with 10 bases aligning to TRBD2. The CDR3 contains 17 residues. The junction had 13 bases not matched to a gene; V was cut back by 0 bases and J by 11 bases. CDR1 is SGHTA, CDR2 FQGNSA, per germline. The CDR3 nucleotides are TGTGCCAGCAGCTTAGCGCGGACTAGCGGACACGGAGTGGTTCAGTACTTC. As protein: CASSLARTSGHGVVQYF.

The chain combines TRBV27 with TRBJ1-6; a possible D gene is TRBD1 (6 bases). V was trimmed by 4 bases and J by 8 bases, leaving 24 bases between them. Germline CDR1 reads MNHEY; CDR2 reads SMNVEV (reference sequence). This CDR3 comprises 18 residues. As DNA, the CDR3 is TGTGCCAGCAGTTCAACAGGGTACCGTTCGCAGTTCCATTCACCCCTCCACTTT. Translating gives CASSSTGYRSQFHSPLHF.

The chain is built from TRBV11-3 and TRBJ2-7, with D possibly matching TRBD1 (6 bases). Germline V gives CDR1 SGHNT, CDR2 YENEEA. The CDR3 is 14 amino acids. The ends were cut back, 5 bases at V and 3 bases at J, with 14 bases in the middle. CDR3 amino acids: CASSEGDKRYEQYF. CDR3 nucleotide sequence: TGTGCCAGCAGCGAGGGGGACAAGCGCTACGAGCAGTACTTC. The whole variable domain, remainder taken from reference TRBV11-3 and TRBJ2-7, is EAGVVQSPRYKIIEKKQPVAFWCNPISGHNTLYWYLQNLGQGPELLIRYENEEAVDDSQLPKDRFSAERLKGVDSTLKIQPAELGDSAVYLCASSEGDKRYEQYFGPGTRLTVT.

V is TRBV11-2 and J is TRBJ2-2; D may be TRBD2 (6 bases). The CDR3 runs 16 residues. Per germline, CDR1 SGHAT and CDR2 FQNNGV. The V end lost 2 bases, the J end lost 4 bases, and 14 bases lay between the germline ends. CDR3 nucleotide sequence: TGTGCCAGCAGCTTAAATATCGGGGGACGCACCGGGGAGCTGTTTTTT. It translates to CASSLNIGGRTGELFF.

This clone turned up a few times. J is TRBJ1-4 and V is TRBV6-6; 10 bases are shared with TRBD1. Trimming cost V 5 bases and J 2 bases; bases outside gene matches: 2. CDR1 and CDR2 (germline): MNHNY, SVGAGI (reference sequence). The CDR3 runs 15 residues. The CDR3 sequence: CASSRTGGTNEKLFF. CDR3 sequence (DNA): TGTGCCAGCAGTCGGACAGGGGGTACTAATGAAAAACTGTTTTTT.

This chain connects TRBV2 to TRBJ2-7; D ambiguous. The CDR3 totals 12 residues. The V gene's germline CDR1 is SNHLY and CDR2 FYNNEI. The V and J ends lost 1 base and 3 bases respectively, with 4 bases between them. CDR3 bases: TGTGCCAGCAGTGAAGGTTACTACGAGCAGTACTTC. Residues: CASSEGYYEQYF.

The chain couples TRBV6-2 or TRBV6-3 to TRBJ2-7; TRBD2 matches at 15 bases. Germline V lookup: CDR1 MNHEY, CDR2 SVGEGT. The trim removed 2 bases at V and 3 bases at J, leaving 5 bases unmatched. This CDR3 has 17 amino acids. The chain's CDR3 is CASSYTGTSGRLYEQYF. CDR3 bases: TGTGCCAGCAGTTACACCGGGACTAGCGGGAGGCTCTACGAGCAGTACTTC.

The sample holds one count of this clone. The chain employs TRBV6-2 or TRBV6-3 and TRBJ2-7, with D perhaps TRBD2 (5 bases). The CDR3 is 17 amino acids. Trimming took 0 bases from V and 2 from J, leaving 17 bases between them. Germline CDR1 reads MNHEY; CDR2 reads SVGEGT. The CDR3 spells CASSYSKAFRGAYEQYF. The CDR3 DNA reads TGTGCCAGCAGTTACTCGAAGGCCTTTCGGGGAGCCTACGAGCAGTACTTC.

The chain has TRBV5-1 and TRBJ2-7, with D maybe TRBD2 (6 bases). The germline V gene has CDR1 SGHRS and CDR2 YFSETQ. The CDR3 has 14 residues. V lost 0 bases to trimming and J lost 7 bases, with 14 bases between them. This CDR3 is CASSLGLVRGEQYF. For the CDR3, the DNA is TGCGCCAGCAGCTTGGGACTAGTTCGAGGTGAGCAGTACTTC.

Comment on this clone: At the DNA level, this CDR3 is encoded by other sequences in the same sample as well. J is TRBJ1-1 and V is TRBV6-4, with D hard to call. CDR3 size: 13 residues. In germline, CDR1 is MRHNA, CDR2 SNTAGT. Trimming shortened V by 3 bases and J by 1 base, and 6 bases separated the two germline ends. DNA of the CDR3: TGTGCCAGCAGTGAGCGGGAGAACACTGAAGCTTTCTTT. It is translated as CASSERENTEAFF.

The CDR3 protein is CASTQDGTGFYEQYF. The CDR3 DNA is TGTGCCAGCACCCAAGACGGGACAGGGTTCTACGAGCAGTACTTC. The chain recombines TRBV21-1 with TRBJ2-7; TRBD1 was called by the table and not checked on the DNA. TRBV21-1 is marked as a pseudogene. This CDR3 comprises 15 residues.

The rearrangement uses TRBV4-3 and TRBJ1-4; no reliable D call. This CDR3 region has 17 residues. CDR1 LGHNA and CDR2 YSLEER come from the germline V gene. V lost 3 bases and J 13 bases, leaving 27 bases between the germline ends. CDR3 protein: CASSHRPLDGRVSRLFF. In nucleotides, the CDR3 is TGCGCCAGCAGCCATCGCCCGTTGGACGGTAGGGTTAGTAGACTGTTTTTT.

The chain recombines TRBV19 with TRBJ1-4, with 8 bases identical to TRBD1. V was clipped by 3 bases and J by 8 bases; unmatched bases: 5. Germline CDR1 LNHDA, CDR2 SQIVND (reference sequence). The CDR3 covers 14 residues. The CDR3, as DNA: TGTGCCAGTAGTATTCAGGGGGCGAGAGAAAAACTGTTTTTT. It encodes CASSIQGAREKLFF.

V gene TRBV7-8 combines with J gene TRBJ2-2; TRBD2 aligns across 7 bases. The J segment lost 2 bases and the V segment lost 2 bases, leaving 5 bases of the junction unmatched. CDR3 size: 16 residues. The germline CDR1 and CDR2 sequences are SGHVS and FQNEAQ. In nucleotides, the CDR3 is TGTGCCAGCAGCTTATGGCTAGCGGAAAACACCGGGGAGCTGTTTTTT. As protein: CASSLWLAENTGELFF.

The rearrangement joins TRBV18 to TRBJ2-5; either TRBD1 or TRBD2 may supply D (5 bases each). V was trimmed by 5 bases and J by 3 bases, leaving 10 bases between them. CDR1 and CDR2 from the germline V gene are KGHSH and LQKENI. The CDR3 loop spans 13 amino acids. This chain's CDR3 is CASSRGVEETQYF. For the CDR3, the DNA is TGTGCCAGCTCAAGGGGAGTTGAAGAGACCCAGTACTTC. The whole variable domain, remainder taken from reference TRBV18 and TRBJ2-5, is NAGVMQNPRHLVRRRGQEARLRCSPMKGHSHVYWYRQLPEEGLKFMVYLQKENIIDESGMPKERFSAEFPKEGPSILRIQQVVRGDSAAYFCASSRGVEETQYFGPGTRLLVL.

The chain uses TRBV18 and TRBJ2-3; D gene uncertain. CDR1 is KGHSH, CDR2 LQKENI, per germline. V lost 2 bases to trimming and J lost 3 bases, with 6 bases between them. The CDR3 covers 13 residues. DNA of the CDR3: TGTGCCAGCTCACCAGGCACAACAGATACGCAGTATTTT. Protein product: CASSPGTTDTQYF.

This rearrangement joins TRBV7-9 to TRBJ2-1, with unresolved D. Germline V gene sequence: CDR1 SEHNR, CDR2 FQNEAQ (reference sequence). This CDR3 region has 11 residues. Trimming removed 7 bases at V and 9 bases at J, with 10 bases between. The CDR3 sequence: CASTSGPEQFF. CDR3 nucleotides: TGTGCCAGCACCTCTGGCCCTGAGCAGTTCTTC.